The 18 T cell receptor beta chains in this list originate from one sample, sequenced in a study of cytomegalovirus exposure and HLA in healthy donors. Vbeta (60) and Jbeta (13) primers were used in the PCR. Libraries were prepared by immunoSEQ multiplex PCR; TCRdb keeps only in-frame clonotypes and omits some of them. This table has more than 100,000 clones, about three fifths appearing once. Sequencing was done on a sample of PBMCs. The source of these receptors is a man aged 35-49 years in good health and CMV-seropositive.

This clone has just a few counts. The V call is TRBV5-1, the J call TRBJ2-6, with D perhaps matching TRBD2 (7 bases). The germline V gene encodes CDR1 SGHRS and CDR2 YFSETQ. The CDR3 spans 19 residues. V was pared by 0 bases and J by 0 bases, with 16 bases between. Written as DNA, the CDR3 is TGCGCCAGCAGCTTGGTCCTCAGGGGACTAAGCTCTGGGGCCAACGTCCTGACTTTC. The encoded protein is CASSLVLRGLSSGANVLTF.

This clone was found a few times. The genes are TRBV2 and TRBJ1-6; 9 bases match TRBD1. The junction had 5 bases not matched to a gene; V was cut back by 6 bases and J by 8 bases. From germline, CDR1 is SNHLY and CDR2 FYNNEI. The CDR3 loop spans 14 amino acids. CDR3 in DNA: TGTGCCAGCAGGACTGACAGGGGGTATTCACCCCTCCACTTT. Translation gives CASRTDRGYSPLHF.

J is TRBJ1-5 and V is TRBV5-1; D is perhaps TRBD1 (5 bases). This CDR3 spans 13 amino acids. The V gene's germline CDR1 is SGHRS and CDR2 YFSETQ. The V and J ends lost 4 bases and 2 bases respectively, with 7 bases between them. The CDR3 bases are TGCGCCAGCAGCACGGGGGGCAATCAGCCCCAGCATTTT. Its translation: CASSTGGNQPQHF.

The sample holds a few counts of this clone. The chain combines TRBV27 with TRBJ2-1, with a weak D call TRBD2 (6 bases). Trimming left V 2 bases short and J 2 bases short, with 13 bases between. There are 16 residues in the CDR3. Per the germline V gene, CDR1 is MNHEY and CDR2 is SMNVEV (reference sequence). CDR3 DNA sequence: TGTGCCAGCAGTTTAGGCTCTAGCGCAGCCTACAATGAGCAGTTCTTC. It yields the protein CASSLGSSAAYNEQFF.

The rearrangement uses TRBV6-5 and TRBJ1-1, with 7 positions matching TRBD1. Germline CDR1 is MNHEY and CDR2 is SVGAGI. The CDR3 is made up of 12 amino acids. The V gene end was trimmed by 7 bases and the J gene end by 5 bases; junction bases not matched to a gene: 4. The CDR3 coding sequence is TGTGCCAGCACCCAGACAGGGACTGAAGCTTTCTTT. Translation gives CASTQTGTEAFF.

For this clone: The identical CDR3 is also encoded by other nucleotide sequences in the sample. The chain joins TRBV9 to TRBJ2-2; D possibly corresponds to TRBD2 (6 bases). The CDR3 spans 14 residues. Germline V gives CDR1 SGDLS, CDR2 YYNGEE. Trimming removed 0 bases at V and 6 bases at J, with 9 bases between. The CDR3 here is CASSVDRRAGELFF. The CDR3 DNA reads as TGTGCCAGCAGCGTAGATCGGAGGGCCGGGGAGCTGTTTTTT.

A note on this clone: Its ends do not fully match the called genes, so a read error is possible. The chain has TRBV27 and TRBJ1-2, with TRBD1 as a possible D gene (6 bases). The germline V gene has CDR1 MNHEY and CDR2 SMNVEV (reference sequence). The CDR3 contains 14 residues. CDR3 protein: CASSFLGQRTTLLF. Written as DNA, the CDR3 is TGTGCCAGCAGTTTCCTCGGACAGCGGACAACCTTACTCTTC.

CDR3 protein: CASSLFQGKYGYTF. The CDR3 region has the DNA TGTGCCAGCAGCTTGTTTCAGGGGAAGTATGGCTACACCTTC. The chain recombines TRBV5-4 with TRBJ1-2; D is possibly TRBD1 (6 bases). Germline CDR1 reads SGHNT; CDR2 reads YYREEE (reference sequence). The CDR3 sequence is 14 residues long. V gave up 1 base and J gave up 5 bases, with 12 bases separating them.

The gene calls are TRBV5-4 and TRBJ2-3, with 8 bases identical to TRBD2. CDR1 SGHNT and CDR2 YYREEE come from the germline V gene (reference sequence). J was trimmed by 6 bases and V by 0 bases; bases with no gene match: 6. The CDR3 runs 15 residues. The CDR3 loop reads CASSLAGTRRDTQYF. The CDR3 coding sequence is TGTGCCAGCAGCTTGGCCGGGACTAGGAGGGATACGCAGTATTTT.

V is TRBV9 and J is TRBJ1-2; 10 bases line up with TRBD1. CDR3 length: 13 residues. V lost 3 bases, J lost 4 bases, and 0 bases stayed unmatched. The germline V gene has CDR1 SGDLS and CDR2 YYNGEE. The DNA of the CDR3 is TGTGCCAGCAGCGGACAGGGGGCCTATGGCTACACCTTC. Protein product: CASSGQGAYGYTF.

The V call is TRBV18, the J call TRBJ1-5, with 9 nucleotides matching TRBD1. After removal of 6 bases from V and 3 bases from J, the junction contained 6 bases not matched to a gene. The germline CDR1 and CDR2 sequences are KGHSH and LQKENI. This CDR3 comprises 15 residues. This chain's CDR3 is CASSGGQGDNQPQHF. CDR3 DNA: TGTGCCAGCTCGGGGGGACAGGGAGACAATCAGCCCCAGCATTTT.

The J gene is TRBJ1-1, the V gene TRBV6-5; 9 nucleotides agree with TRBD1. Unmatched junction bases numbered 2, after V lost 6 bases and J lost 0 bases. CDR1 is MNHEY and CDR2 is SVGAGI in the germline V gene. CDR3 length equals 14 residues. The DNA of the CDR3 is TGTGCCAGCAGACAGGGGGCCATGAACACTGAAGCTTTCTTT. This sequence encodes CASRQGAMNTEAFF.

The chain employs TRBV6-1 and TRBJ1-6; no reliable D call. Germline-derived CDR1 and CDR2 are MNHNS and SASEGT. The V end lost 4 bases, the J end lost 14 bases, and 9 bases lay between the germline ends. The CDR3 is made up of 11 amino acids. The CDR3 loop is CASSAVSSLHF. The CDR3 bases are TGTGCCAGCAGTGCCGTGTCCTCCCTCCACTTT.

The gene calls are TRBV2 and TRBJ1-4; D ambiguous. Germline V lookup: CDR1 SNHLY, CDR2 FYNNEI. Trimming shortened V by 2 bases and J by 3 bases, and 4 bases separated the two germline ends. The CDR3 length is 13 residues. CDR3 sequence: CASSETPNEKLFF. DNA of the CDR3: TGTGCCAGCAGTGAAACTCCTAATGAAAAACTGTTTTTT.

J is TRBJ2-3 and V is TRBV19; TRBD2 aligns across 12 bases. Trimming took 7 bases from V and 8 from J; bases not matched to a gene: 7. This CDR3 comprises 14 residues. Germline V gene lookup returns CDR1 LNHDA and CDR2 SQIVND (reference sequence). CDR3 sequence: CASTPLAGGLTQYF. CDR3 DNA sequence: TGTGCCAGTACCCCACTAGCGGGGGGTCTTACGCAGTATTTT.

The DNA of the CDR3 is TGTGCCAGCAGCCTCAGCGGGGGATCCTACGAGCAGTACTTC. Its translation is CASSLSGGSYEQYF. The chain links TRBV9 to TRBJ2-7, with 8 bases lining up with TRBD2. CDR1 is SGDLS, CDR2 YYNGEE, per germline. This CDR3 is built from 14 residues. J gave up 1 base and V 4 bases, and 4 bases lay outside the gene matches.

J is TRBJ2-1 and V is TRBV7-3; 8 nucleotides agree with TRBD2. Losses at the gene ends were 0 bases for V and 3 bases for J; bases not matched to a gene: 4. This CDR3 comprises 16 residues. The germline gives CDR1 SGHTA, CDR2 FQGTGA. The CDR3 nucleotides read TGTGCCAGCAGCTTAACTAGCGGGACGGGCTACAATGAGCAGTTCTTC. It translates to CASSLTSGTGYNEQFF.

The V call is TRBV2, the J call TRBJ1-1; a weak D match, TRBD1 (6 bases). The CDR3 spans 13 residues. Trimming pared 6 bases from V and 3 bases from J, leaving 11 bases between. Looked up from germline, CDR1 is SNHLY and CDR2 is FYNNEI. The CDR3 DNA reads TGTGCCAGCAGAACAGGGTTGTACACTGAAGCTTTCTTT. It yields the protein CASRTGLYTEAFF.